This TCR beta chain emerged from a study of human T cells and chemical hapten exposure. Study-level background: Mostly female patients had alopecia areata, totalis or universalis. Study-level results: In the PT1 data, expanded TCR counts showed a positive correlation with patch test score.

TCRdb fed the RACE reads into MiXCR, producing one record per CDR3 protein. The profile shows tens of thousands of distinct CDR3 sequences, about 9.6% of them singletons. This CDR3 is built from 20 residues. V gave up 5 bases and J gave up 7 bases; unmatched junction bases: 18. CDR1 is SGHTA, CDR2 FQGTGA, per germline. Specified time point: patch test 1, 2 weeks after DPC sensitization. Treatment here: therapeutic diphenylcyclopropenone sensitization with weekly scalp DPC. This clonotype was detected ten times or more. Its target is not known. The receptor comes from a woman in her 40s with alopecia areata. Some clones in this sample may be carry-over from other donors' samples. The chain is built from TRBV7-3 and TRBJ2-1; 15 bases agree with TRBD2. The sample here was whole blood, taken in connection with sensitization to the hapten diphenylcyclopropenone (DPC). CDR3 sequence reads: CASSPHSRGLAGGPRNEQFF. In DNA, the CDR3 is TGTGCCAGCAGCCCCCACTCCCGTGGACTAGCGGGGGGGCCGAGGAATGAGCAGTTCTTC.